These T cell receptor beta chains were read from a single sample in a study of CD8 T cells in Susac syndrome. A single record per CDR3 protein comes from TCRdb applying MiXCR to the immunoSEQ multiplex PCR reads. Among 150,000 or so distinct CDR3 sequences listed, over 95% were seen once. The sample taken for sequencing was CD8+ T cells from PBMCs. All receptors derive from a human donor with multiple sclerosis. Each CDR3 is given with its conserved first and last residue. A D gene is named only where the DNA matches it firmly. The size field is filled for only some rows; it gives once, few, many or a size class.

abundance	j_gene	d_gene	v_gene	CDR3aa	CDR3nt
once	TRBJ2-5	TRBD1	TRBV20-1	CSAQTGGTETQYF	TGCAGTGCCCAGACAGGGGGCACGGAGACCCAGTACTTC
-	TRBJ2-3	-	TRBV27	CASSSSRLTDTQYF	TGTGCCAGCAGTTCGTCCAGACTCACAGATACGCAGTATTTT
-	TRBJ1-2	TRBD1	TRBV9	CASSVVTGGTYGYTF	TGTGCCAGCAGCGTAGTGACAGGGGGCACCTATGGCTACACCTTC
-	TRBJ1-2	-	TRBV29-1	CTVFDSLSVYGYTF	TGCACCGTTTTCGATAGCCTTAGCGTCTATGGCTACACCTTC
-	TRBJ1-2	-	TRBV5-6	CASSLGRGSGGYTF	TGTGCCAGCAGCTTGGGTCGGGGATCGGGTGGCTACACCTTC
-	TRBJ1-1	-	TRBV15	CATSPRRRADTEAFF	TGTGCCACCAGCCCAAGGAGGAGGGCGGACACTGAAGCTTTCTTT
once	TRBJ2-2	TRBD2	TRBV11-2	CASSRTSTGELFF	TGTGCCAGCAGCCGGACTAGTACCGGGGAGCTGTTTTTT
-	TRBJ1-2	TRBD1	TRBV19	CASSPGQGFGYTF	TGTGCCAGTAGTCCAGGACAGGGGTTTGGCTACACCTTC
-	TRBJ1-5	-	TRBV12-3/TRBV12-4	CASSLGTPGGPQHF	TGTGCCAGCAGCCTGGGGACACCGGGGGGGCCCCAGCATTTT
once	TRBJ2-2	TRBD1	TRBV24-1	CATSDQIGQGGTGELFF	TGTGCCACCAGTGATCAGATTGGACAGGGGGGCACCGGGGAGCTGTTTTTT
-	TRBJ2-6	-	TRBV29-1	CSALIRQTISGANVLTF	TGCAGCGCTTTGATCAGACAAACAATCTCTGGGGCCAACGTCCTGACTTTC
-	TRBJ2-6	-	TRBV6-1	CASSDDSRLNVLTF	TGTGCCAGCAGTGATGACAGTAGGCTAAACGTCCTGACTTTC
-	TRBJ2-2	-	TRBV29-1	CSAPQFDTGELFF	TGCAGCGCCCCGCAATTTGACACCGGGGAGCTGTTTTTT
-	TRBJ2-5	TRBD2	TRBV6-1	CASISTSGGSQETQYF	TGTGCCAGCATCTCGACTAGCGGGGGGTCCCAAGAGACCCAGTACTTC
-	TRBJ2-5	-	TRBV10-3	CAISEESARGETQYF	TGTGCCATCAGTGAGGAATCGGCCCGTGGGGAGACCCAGTACTTC
once	TRBJ2-2	-	TRBV18	CASSPGGGGASGELFF	TGTGCCAGCTCTCCTGGAGGAGGGGGCGCGTCCGGGGAGCTGTTTTTT
-	TRBJ1-1	-	TRBV29-1	CSVEGRVRAEAFF	TGCAGCGTTGAAGGCAGGGTGAGGGCTGAAGCTTTCTTT
-	TRBJ1-6	TRBD1	TRBV6-5	CASSFSSGTDNSPLHF	TGTGCCAGCAGCTTCTCCTCGGGGACAGATAATTCACCCCTCCACTTT
once	TRBJ2-4	TRBD1	TRBV7-9	CASSSAIRDRGFRNIQYF	TGTGCCAGCAGCTCAGCAATCCGGGACAGGGGATTTAGAAACATTCAGTACTTC
-	TRBJ1-2	-	TRBV15	CATTSWLNEGGYTF	TGTGCCACCACCTCTTGGTTGAATGAGGGGGGCTACACCTTC
-	TRBJ1-5	-	TRBV7-3	CASSLTDSGVGRNQPQHF	TGTGCCAGCAGCTTAACGGATAGCGGGGTGGGACGGAATCAGCCCCAGCATTTT
-	TRBJ1-2	-	TRBV3-1	CASSPLDSNYGYTF	TGTGCCAGCAGCCCGCTAGACAGCAACTATGGCTACACCTTC
-	TRBJ1-2	TRBD1	TRBV3-1	CASSQTDRASWGYTF	TGTGCCAGCAGCCAAACGGACAGGGCCTCTTGGGGCTACACCTTC
-	TRBJ1-5	-	TRBV13	CASTRQGSNQPQHF	TGTGCCAGCACCCGGCAGGGCAGCAATCAGCCCCAGCATTTT
-	TRBJ2-7	TRBD2	TRBV5-1	CASSPQGRASYEQYF	TGCGCCAGCAGCCCCCAAGGGAGGGCCTCCTACGAGCAGTACTTC
-	TRBJ1-1	-	TRBV4-1	CASRPVGLNTEAFF	TGCGCCAGCAGGCCCGTGGGGCTGAACACTGAAGCTTTCTTT
once	TRBJ2-1	-	TRBV27	CASSFSQSNEQFF	TGTGCCAGCAGTTTTAGTCAGTCCAATGAGCAGTTCTTC
-	TRBJ2-5	TRBD2	TRBV13	CASSQGLAGETQYF	TGTGCCAGCAGCCAAGGACTAGCGGGGGAGACCCAGTACTTC
-	TRBJ1-2	-	TRBV6-2/TRBV6-3	CASSPAYGYTF	TGTGCCAGCAGCCCCGCTTATGGCTACACCTTC
-	TRBJ2-3	TRBD2	TRBV9	CASSVGSSGGLDTQYF	TGTGCCAGCAGCGTAGGATCTAGCGGGGGGTTGGATACGCAGTATTTT
few	TRBJ2-1	TRBD2	TRBV11-2	CASSPRTGGLNNEQFF	TGTGCCAGCAGCCCTCGAACGGGGGGGCTTAACAATGAGCAGTTCTTC
-	TRBJ2-1	TRBD2	TRBV3-1	CASSPLAGGNYEQFF	TGTGCCAGCAGCCCACTAGCGGGGGGCAATTATGAGCAGTTCTTC
-	TRBJ2-7	-	TRBV3-1	CASSQPDGAYEQYF	TGTGCCAGCAGCCAGCCCGACGGGGCCTACGAGCAGTACTTC
-	TRBJ1-1	-	TRBV27	CASIGLNAEAFF	TGTGCCAGCATCGGTCTGAACGCTGAAGCTTTCTTT
-	TRBJ1-2	TRBD1	TRBV18	CASSPQGQILHGYTF	TGTGCCAGCTCACCACAGGGACAGATCCTCCACGGCTACACCTTC
-	TRBJ1-2	-	TRBV20-1	CSASTYVYGYTF	TGCAGTGCTAGTACTTATGTCTATGGCTACACCTTC
-	TRBJ1-6	TRBD1	TRBV20-1	CSAQGALDNSPLHF	TGCAGTGCCCAGGGGGCGTTGGATAATTCACCCCTCCACTTT